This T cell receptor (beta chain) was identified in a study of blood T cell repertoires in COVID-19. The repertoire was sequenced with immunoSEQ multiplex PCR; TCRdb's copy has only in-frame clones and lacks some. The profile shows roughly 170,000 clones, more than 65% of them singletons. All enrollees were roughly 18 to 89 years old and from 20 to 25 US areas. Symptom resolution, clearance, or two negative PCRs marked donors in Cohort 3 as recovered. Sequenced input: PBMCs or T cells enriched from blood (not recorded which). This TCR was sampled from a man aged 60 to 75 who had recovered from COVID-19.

The CDR3 loop is CAIQVWDEQFF. CDR3 DNA sequence: TGTGCTATACAGGTTTGGGATGAGCAGTTCTTC. The gene calls are TRBV7-9 and TRBJ2-1; D is perhaps TRBD1 (5 bases). In germline, CDR1 is SEHNR, CDR2 FQNEAQ (reference sequence). The length of the CDR3 is 11 residues.